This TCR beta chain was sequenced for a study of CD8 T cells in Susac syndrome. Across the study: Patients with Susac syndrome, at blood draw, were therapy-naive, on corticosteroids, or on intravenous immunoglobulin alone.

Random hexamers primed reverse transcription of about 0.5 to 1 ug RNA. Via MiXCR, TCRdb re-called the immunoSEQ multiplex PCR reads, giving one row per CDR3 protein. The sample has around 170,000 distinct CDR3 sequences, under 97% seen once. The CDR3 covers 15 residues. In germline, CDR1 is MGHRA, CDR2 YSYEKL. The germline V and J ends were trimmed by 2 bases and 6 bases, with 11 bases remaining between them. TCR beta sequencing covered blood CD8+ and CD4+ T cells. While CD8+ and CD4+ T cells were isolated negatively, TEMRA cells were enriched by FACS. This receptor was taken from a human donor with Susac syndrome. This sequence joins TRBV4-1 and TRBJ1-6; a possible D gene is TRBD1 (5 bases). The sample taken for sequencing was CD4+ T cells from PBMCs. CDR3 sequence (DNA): TGCGCCAGCAGCCAAAAGGGGACGATTAATTCACCCCTCCACTTT. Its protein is CASSQKGTINSPLHF.